This T cell receptor (beta chain) was recovered during a study of blood T cell repertoires in COVID-19 (dated by TCRdb to the early 2020s). Describing the broader study: The collaborator samples originated in the United States, Italy and Spain and spanned the acute and convalescent phases of COVID-19. The material from the prospective study consisted of cDNA or gDNA derived from T cells, B-cell-depleted T cells, or PBMCs. Where available, HLA class I and class II types were obtained from metadata supplied by the sample provider rather than from assay-based typing. A freely available public database, intended as a resource for researchers studying the immune response to SARS-CoV-2, is where the repertoires were released. Nearly every sample came with metadata listing a de-identified subject ID, COVID-19 status, age in years and sex. The dataset comprised deeply sampled blood TCRbeta repertoires from subjects exposed to, actively infected with, or recovered from COVID-19. The samples were drawn from the first 160 participants of the ongoing ImmuneRACE study and from 950 to 1,500 subjects provided by 6 global collaborators. Points the paper makes about the study in general: The quantity of clinical and demographic metadata differed by source and by participant and was supplied without curation.

CDR3 length: 12 amino acids, cysteine to phenylalanine. The entry retains the CDR3 DNA only, 36 bases that are in frame from base 1. Trimming costs V 6 bases and J 5 bases, and their ends lie 9 bases apart. Samples from volunteer blood donors who had recovered from COVID-19 were contributed by a second Seattle source. Collaborating institutions collected whole blood in K2EDTA tubes following their own protocols. For TCRbeta analysis, collaborator samples were shipped as frozen whole blood, as isolated PBMCs, or as DNA extracted from either sample type. About this clone itself: No cognate antigen has been identified for it. Base qualities were left out, and no much larger clone turns up one base away.

TCRbeta CDR3 regions were amplified from genomic DNA by means of the immunoSEQ Assay, a bias-controlled multiplex PCR. The published analysis was carried out like this. Within the assay, amplification of reference gene primers was used to estimate how many nucleated cells each sample contained. To quantify the absolute abundance of each unique TCRbeta CDR3 rearrangement, sequence reads were collapsed and filtered. For each sample, productive Simpson clonality was calculated as the square root of Simpson's diversity index across productive rearrangements. Here the immuneACCESS table is served through TCRdb, limited to in-frame sequences with V and J called. Missing clones are a known gap in these copies; in checked studies unresolved V genes cover under half, and the rest lacks a known reason. That table is the source of V, J and clone size, and D and trimming were worked out from the DNA. The sample contains roughly 260,000 clones, approximately 86% of them found a single time. Approximately 9.8% of the sample is in the top ten clones.

The source is a man aged 40-55 years who had recovered from COVID-19. The chain is assembled from TRBV12-3 or TRBV12-4 and TRBJ2-3; the D gene lacks a confident call. Sequencing was carried out using peripheral blood. The CDR3 protein: CASSLVGDTQYF. The DNA sequence reads TGTGCCAGCAGCTTGGTCGGAGATACGCAGTATTTT.